This T cell receptor (beta chain) was retrieved from a study of cytomegalovirus exposure and HLA in healthy donors (dated by TCRdb to about 2017). Regarding the study in general: According to an earlier analysis of several hundred of the donors, roughly 180 million T cells yielded 95 million to 140 million unique TCR beta sequences and about 300 Gb of sequence data. About 280 gigabases of sequencing data and approximately 91 million unique TCR sequences made up an early release that covered nearly 650 HLA-typed donors. Among the roughly 430 genotyped donors, 81% belonged to the genetic ancestry cluster associated with self-reported Caucasian donors. The study was designed to test whether signatures of past pathogen exposure could be identified by cataloging public T cell receptors. The T cell repertoires of 670 or so subjects were profiled by immunosequencing and related to cytomegalovirus serostatus. Along with the 666-subject first cohort, a separate validation cohort of around 110 different subjects was used. To predict cytomegalovirus infection status, the study brought together high-throughput TCR immunosequencing, statistical association of individual TCRs with disease status, and machine learning. A later analysis re-examined previously published TCR beta repertoires from around 670 donors and added high-resolution HLA genotyping to investigate patterns of TCR occurrence. Rather than using new phenotypic data, the later analysis identified candidate immune exposures from TCR beta sequences and from how often those sequences occurred across donors. To decide whether each TCR beta V gene segment behaved as functional or pseudogenic, an earlier analysis of some 540 of the donors relied on high-throughput TCR beta sequencing. Donor age, sex, ethnicity and CMV serostatus were collected together with the repertoire data. A later genetic analysis used genome-wide SNP genotypes for 398 of the 666 donors, treating that subset as a discovery cohort. All discovery cohort repertoires had been generated using a single sequencing platform. Class I and class II HLA loci were covered by the typing at four-digit resolution. The number of donors typed differed by locus, with about 629-640 for A, B, C, DRB1 and DQB1, about 500 for DQA1, about 610 for DPA1, and 400 to 490 for DPB1. Because of strong linkage in the cohort, roughly five DR-DQ haplotypes were treated as single units for association and clustering. Among 398 genotyped donors of the cohort, an average of approximately 240,000 unique TCR beta nucleotide sequences were sequenced per donor, roughly 20% of them non-productive. Results the study describes overall, beyond this receptor: A few of the identified cytomegalovirus-associated TCR beta chains were confirmed in vitro to be specific for cytomegalovirus antigens. Correlated functional status among segregating V segments might be attributable to linkage disequilibrium, but an unknown experimental factor could not be ruled out. A further reported finding was that TCR beta sequences accurately predicted the HLA-A and HLA-B alleles for most subjects in the first cohort. The presence/absence analyses assumed that sequencing depth was roughly uniform across donors, and that assumption may not be true. Some IMGT-functional V segments, including TRBV6-2 and TRBV6-3, could not be told apart with the 87-base-pair reads, so those segments were excluded. The cohort was sequenced for TCR beta chains only, and without alpha or paired-chain data the features that could be detected were limited. Because counts were too low, 15 to 20 rarely observed V segments, including chromosome 9 orphons, were excluded from the earlier analysis of 587 of the donors. The classifier was reported to diagnose cytomegalovirus status with high specificity and sensitivity in both the original and validation cohorts. It was suggested by the authors that the approach could potentially be generalized to other disease states and immunological phenotypes. Most CMV-associated TCR beta chains appeared to be HLA-restricted in a later analysis, and the HLA associations seemed to be driven largely by CMV exposure. Compared with the approximately 670-donor mean, donors in an Asian-associated ancestry cluster had fewer N-insertions in productive TCRs, according to a later genetic analysis. While some public TCRs were present in many individuals, most TCR sequences turned up only very rarely across donors. A later analysis associated 17,000 or so TCR beta sequences with specific HLA alleles at a false discovery rate of 0.05. In an earlier analysis of 500 to 650 of the donors, most TCR beta V segments appeared in productive rearrangements about 87% or about 30% of the time, broadly matching IMGT annotations. In a later analysis, TCR association rates were found to vary across HLA loci, with the most associated TCRs seen for DRB1 alleles and the fewest for HLA-C alleles. In the study, approximately 160 TCR beta chains were listed as associated with cytomegalovirus. A later genetic analysis associated a missense DCLRE1C variant with V-gene and J-gene trimming of TCR beta chains, and an independent cohort replicated the association. In a later analysis, several top co-occurrence clusters were reported to appear linked to parvovirus B19, influenza, CMV and Epstein-Barr virus. In a later analysis, HLA-associated TCR beta chains showed more clonal expansion and lower generation probabilities than non-associated chains that were equally common. Because HLA typing was missing for some donors at each locus, association tests included only the typed subset. CMV serostatus was the only immune exposure information available for the cohort. A cluster of highly shared sequence variants was judged likely to represent a technical artifact of the sequencing pipeline. When HLA alleles, especially DR and DQ, strongly co-occurred, TCR associations were difficult to assign to individual alleles.

Comment on this clone: Its binding antigen is unknown. No much larger clone is present one base from it, and per-base qualities are unavailable.

Receptor amplification or capture employed the immunoSEQ multiplex PCR assay. A mixture of 60 forward primers for TCR Vbeta segments and 13 reverse primers for TCR Jbeta segments was used in the multiplex PCR. A multiplex PCR assay on genomic DNA amplified the CDR3 region of rearranged TCR beta genes. The amplified TCR beta libraries were sequenced on the Illumina HiSeq System as 87-base-pair reads. From the authors' description of their analysis: A later analysis counted around 72 million unique TCR beta chains across the 550 to 700 repertoires, and 9.5 million to 11 million of these chains were shared by at least two donors. Raw reads were error-corrected and collapsed into unique sequences with a nearest-neighbor algorithm that merged closely related sequences to remove PCR and sequencing errors. To assign V, D and J gene segments, CDR3 sequences were aligned to IMGT reference sequences. Each retained sequence needed at least a six-nucleotide match to both a V gene segment and a J gene segment. Rearrangements were classified as productive when the CDR3 lacked stop codons and remained in frame with V and J, and all other rearrangements were classified as non-productive. CDR3 was defined by IMGT convention, running from the second conserved V-encoded cysteine to the conserved J-encoded phenylalanine. In an earlier analysis of around 600 of the donors, sequences lacking an unambiguous match to a single V gene segment were excluded. An earlier analysis of almost 600 of the donors classified V segments as functional when productive rearrangements were above 56.7% and as segregating when the standard deviation between donors was above 5%. A statistical classification framework was built to diagnose cytomegalovirus status from the catalog of TCR beta chain sequences. In a later analysis, TCR nucleotide sequences were compared against IMGT/GENE-DB human TR gene sequences so that V and J genes could be assigned. The TCRdist pipeline was used in a later analysis to assign CDR3 sequences and most-parsimonious VDJ recombination scenarios. In a later analysis, each TCR beta chain was defined by its CDR3 amino acid sequence together with its V-gene family, and reads without a unique V-gene family were excluded. To address suspected cross-contamination and a sequencing artifact, a later analysis removed roughly 640 highly shared, low-generation-probability nucleotide sequences. A later analysis calculated a clonal expansion index for each public chain from normalized within-repertoire ranks of inferred template counts. In a later analysis, generation probabilities were computed with a VDJ recombination model fitted to out-of-frame rearrangements, and the resulting probabilities were checked against IGoR. In a later analysis, hypergeometric tests were used to score TCR-TCR, TCR-HLA and TCR-CMV co-occurrence, with a repertoire-size bias correction applied to TCR pairs. In a later analysis, false discovery rates were estimated by permuting HLA or CMV assignments 20 times. A later analysis grouped co-occurring TCRs with DBSCAN, adding TCRdist sequence similarity when clustering within HLA-allele-positive subsets. For co-occurrence clustering, repertoires with fewer than 30,000 or more than 120,000 public chains were excluded, along with five or six repertoires with anomalous nucleotide sharing. The immuneACCESS repertoire file appears here via TCRdb, limited to in-frame rearrangements. These files lack a portion of the clones; in checked studies, under half of the deficit traces to unresolved V genes, and the cause of the others is not known. V and J calls and clone size are given by that table; D and trimming were obtained from the DNA. Counted in this sample were about 130,000 clones; 83% of them appeared once. The ten biggest clones cover approximately 3.8% of the sample.

In total, roughly 670 healthy bone marrow donors made up the cohort. Cohort members were all nominally healthy when sampled, although unrecorded immune exposures were likely present. The donor was CMV seropositive and was included in the group of about 290 seropositive cohort members. Every donor gave a peripheral blood sample, and the peripheral blood mononuclear cells from that sample were used for TCR beta sequencing. The Qiagen DNeasy Blood Extraction Kit was used to extract genomic DNA from the blood cell samples. V was cut back by 10 bases and J by 0 bases, leaving a gap of 13 bases between them. Including the terminal cysteine and phenylalanine, the CDR3 comprises 14 residues. Left in the record is the CDR3 DNA by itself, 42 bases read in frame from the first base. CDR1 and CDR2 are read off the germline V gene (reference sequence) as MNHEY and SMNVEV.

Input material: PBMCs. The sequence came from a woman between 40 and 50 years old in good health and CMV-seropositive. Recombination joined TRBV27 with TRBJ2-1, with a weak D call of TRBD1 (6 bases match). Read as DNA, the sequence is TGTGCCACCCACAGGGCGAGCTCCTACAATGAGCAGTTCTTC. Its protein product is CATHRASSYNEQFF.